This entry concerns a single T cell receptor (beta chain). Antigen specificity is unknown. Trimming shortened V by 0 bases and J by 1 base, and 11 bases separated the two germline ends. CDR3 size: 16 residues. Germline V lookup: CDR1 MNHNS, CDR2 SASEGT. The sample is drawn from a study of identical twins. Regarding the study as a whole: Excess low generation probability was seen in twin-shared out-of-frame alpha sequences.

TCRdb re-called the 5' RACE reads with MiXCR, one entry per CDR3 protein. The sample yields about 520,000 distinct CDR3 sequences, around 20% seen once. These records were also assigned to another study, of T cells expressing NK-cell markers. That report notes: The use of an anti-gamma-delta TCR antibody, which was added in several experiments, restricted sorting to T cells expressing alpha-beta TCR. Roughly six donors carried dominant NKG2C+ clonotypes that made up about 1.0-7.0% of their CD8+ T cells.

Sequencing input: CD4+ T cells sorted from blood. The clonotype originates from a woman younger than 35 in good health. The V call is TRBV6-1, the J call TRBJ2-3, with D perhaps assigned TRBD1 or TRBD2 (5 bases each). CDR3: CASSEAGTQGTDTQYF. The CDR3 DNA sequence: TGTGCCAGCAGTGAAGCGGGGACCCAGGGCACAGATACGCAGTATTTT.